Listed here are 6 T cell receptor beta chains from one sample, sequenced in a study of blood T cell repertoires in COVID-19. Method: immunoSEQ multiplex PCR; TCRdb's copy keeps in-frame clones and lacks some. The sample contains 45,000 to 55,000 clones, almost 80% of which appear only once. The sample taken for sequencing was PBMCs or T cells enriched from blood (not recorded which). These receptors were taken from a woman between 45 and 60 years old with acute COVID-19.

The chain has TRBV11-2 and TRBJ1-6; D uncertain. Trimming took off 2 bases at V and 0 bases at J, with 8 bases between the two ends. The germline V gene encodes CDR1 SGHAT and CDR2 FQNNGV. This CDR3 has 16 amino acids. CDR3 DNA sequence: TGTGCCAGCAGCTTAAAAGAGGTCTCCTATAATTCACCCCTCCACTTT. It encodes CASSLKEVSYNSPLHF.

This clone was observed once. The CDR3 spells CASSPLRGSYNEQFF. The CDR3, as DNA: TGTGCCAGCAGCCCTCTCCGGGGGAGTTACAATGAGCAGTTCTTC. The J gene is TRBJ2-1, the V gene TRBV9; a possible D gene is TRBD2 (6 bases). This CDR3 spans 15 amino acids. Germline CDR1 reads SGDLS; CDR2 reads YYNGEE. V gave up 4 bases and J gave up 4 bases, with 15 bases separating them.

J is TRBJ1-2 and V is TRBV5-1, with D possibly matching TRBD1 (6 bases). Looked up from germline, CDR1 is SGHRS and CDR2 is YFSETQ. Trimming left V 4 bases short and J 6 bases short, with 16 bases between. The CDR3 is 14 residues long. The CDR3 spells CASSKGQSKDGYTF. CDR3 bases: TGCGCCAGCAGCAAAGGACAGTCGAAGGATGGCTACACCTTC.

V is TRBV3-1 (or the pseudogene TRBV3-2) and J is TRBJ1-1; D is unclear. Trimming shortened V by 6 bases and J by 3 bases, and 14 bases separated the two germline ends. Germline CDR1 reads LGHDT; CDR2 reads YNNKEL (reference sequence). CDR3 size: 14 residues. Here the CDR3 reads CASRNSGWDTEAFF. CDR3 bases: TGTGCCAGCAGGAATTCAGGATGGGACACTGAAGCTTTCTTT.

CDR3 loop: CASSFSGNTEAFF. The CDR3 DNA reads as TGTGCCAGTAGTTTCTCCGGGAACACTGAAGCTTTCTTT. This rearrangement joins TRBV19 to TRBJ1-1; D unresolved. The CDR3 length is 13 residues. Trimming took 5 bases from V and 1 from J, leaving 8 bases between them. Germline CDR1 is LNHDA and CDR2 is SQIVND (reference sequence). The variable domain in full, completed from reference TRBV19 and TRBJ1-1, reads DGGITQSPKYLFRKEGQNVTLSCEQNLNHDAMYWYRQDPGQGLRLIYYSQIVNDFQKGDIAEGYSVSREKKESFPLTVTSAQKNPTAFYLCASSFSGNTEAFFGQGTRLTVV.

This chain uses TRBV4-1 with TRBJ1-2, with D tentatively TRBD1 (6 bases). V gave up 0 bases and J gave up 13 bases, with 15 bases separating them. This CDR3 spans 13 amino acids. Germline V gene lookup returns CDR1 MGHRA and CDR2 YSYEKL. The CDR3 reads CASSQDYNRAVTF. CDR3 in DNA: TGCGCCAGCAGCCAAGATTATAACAGGGCCGTCACCTTC.